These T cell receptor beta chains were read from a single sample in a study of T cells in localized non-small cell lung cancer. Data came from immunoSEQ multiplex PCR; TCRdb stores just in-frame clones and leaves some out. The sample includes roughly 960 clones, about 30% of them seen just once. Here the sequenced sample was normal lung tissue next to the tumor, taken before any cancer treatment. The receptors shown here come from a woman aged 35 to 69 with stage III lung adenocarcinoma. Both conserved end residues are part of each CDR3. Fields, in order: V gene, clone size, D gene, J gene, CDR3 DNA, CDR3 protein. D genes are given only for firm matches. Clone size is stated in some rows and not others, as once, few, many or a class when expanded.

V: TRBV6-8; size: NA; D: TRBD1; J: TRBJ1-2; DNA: TGTGCCATCAGTGACTACAGGGGAGATGGCTACACCTTC; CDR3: CAISDYRGDGYTF
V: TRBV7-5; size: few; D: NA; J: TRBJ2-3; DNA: TGTGCCAGCAGCTTCGGCGGGAGGACCCCTGGCACAGATACGCAGTATTTT; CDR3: CASSFGGRTPGTDTQYF
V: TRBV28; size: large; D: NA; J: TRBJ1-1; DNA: TGTGCCAGCAGGCCGGCAGGGGTGAACACTGAAGCTTTCTTT; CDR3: CASRPAGVNTEAFF
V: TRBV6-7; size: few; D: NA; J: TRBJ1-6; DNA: TGTGCCAGCGGACCTGTCTCACCCCTCCACTTT; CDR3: CASGPVSPLHF
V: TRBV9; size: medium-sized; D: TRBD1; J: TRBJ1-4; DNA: TGTGCCAGCAGCGGGTGGGGGACAGGGCGTGAAAAACTGTTTTTT; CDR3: CASSGWGTGREKLFF
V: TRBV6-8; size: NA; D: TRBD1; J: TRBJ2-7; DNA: TGTGCCAGCAGACCCGGGACAGCGACAGCCTACGAGCAGTACTTC; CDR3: CASRPGTATAYEQYF
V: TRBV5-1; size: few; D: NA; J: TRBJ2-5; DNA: TGCGCCAGCAGCCCCGGGGCAGTCTTGGGGACCCAGTACTTC; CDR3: CASSPGAVLGTQYF
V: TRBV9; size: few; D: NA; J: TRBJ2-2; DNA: TGTGCCAGCAGCGCACGACCGACCAGACAGAAGAACACCGGGGAGCTGTTTTTT; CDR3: CASSARPTRQKNTGELFF
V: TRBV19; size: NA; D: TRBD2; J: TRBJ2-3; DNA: TGTGCCAGTAGTATTAGAAGCGGGGGGCACCCAGATACGCAGTATTTT; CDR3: CASSIRSGGHPDTQYF
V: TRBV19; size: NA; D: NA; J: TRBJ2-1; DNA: TGTGCCAGTAGTATAGAGGTCTGGGTTGAGCAGTTCTTC; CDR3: CASSIEVWVEQFF
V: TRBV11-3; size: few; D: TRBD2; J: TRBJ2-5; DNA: TGTGCCAGCAGCCCCTCGTCCGGGGGGGAGACCCAGTACTTC; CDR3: CASSPSSGGETQYF
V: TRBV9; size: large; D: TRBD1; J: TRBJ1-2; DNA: TGTGCCAGCAGTGGGACAGGGTACTATGACTACACCTTC; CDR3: CASSGTGYYDYTF
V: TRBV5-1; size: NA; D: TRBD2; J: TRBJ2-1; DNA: TGCGCCAGCAGCTTGGGGTTAGCGGGGCGGTTGGAGGATGAGCAGTTCTTC; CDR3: CASSLGLAGRLEDEQFF
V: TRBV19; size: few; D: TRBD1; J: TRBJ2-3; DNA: TGTGCCTCCAGACAGGGGGGGAACGCAGATACGCAGTATTTT; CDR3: CASRQGGNADTQYF
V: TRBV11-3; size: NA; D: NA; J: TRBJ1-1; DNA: TGTGCCAGCAGCATAACGGGTGCGGGGGGCACTGAAGCTTTCTTT; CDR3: CASSITGAGGTEAFF
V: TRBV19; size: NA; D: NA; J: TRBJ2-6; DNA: TGTGCCAGTAGTATAGGGACCAGGGCTGGGGCCAACGTCCTGACTTTC; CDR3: CASSIGTRAGANVLTF
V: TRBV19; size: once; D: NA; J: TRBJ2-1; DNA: TGTGCCAGTAGTAACTACAACAATGAGCAGTTCTTC; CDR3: CASSNYNNEQFF
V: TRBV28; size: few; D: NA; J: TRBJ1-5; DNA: TGTGCCAGCGAGCCGCGGGAGCGTGTGGATCAGCCCCAGCATTTT; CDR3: CASEPRERVDQPQHF
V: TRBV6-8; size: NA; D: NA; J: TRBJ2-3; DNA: TGTGCCAGCAGTTACACAAAGACTCGACCCTCCACAGATACGCAGTATTTT; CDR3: CASSYTKTRPSTDTQYF
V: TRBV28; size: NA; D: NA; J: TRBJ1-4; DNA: TGTGCCAGCAGTTTGGGGTCAGGGGATGAAAAACTGTTTTTT; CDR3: CASSLGSGDEKLFF
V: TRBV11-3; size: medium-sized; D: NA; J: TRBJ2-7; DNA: TGTGCCAGCAGGCCGGACATGGCCGGTGGCGAGCAGTACTTC; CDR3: CASRPDMAGGEQYF
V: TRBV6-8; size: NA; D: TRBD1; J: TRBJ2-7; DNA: TGTGCCAGCAGTTACCATAGACAGGGGAGTCAGCAGCAGTACTTC; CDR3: CASSYHRQGSQQQYF
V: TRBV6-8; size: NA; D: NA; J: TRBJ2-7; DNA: TGTGCCAGCAGTTACTCGAGGTACGAGCAGTACTTC; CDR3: CASSYSRYEQYF
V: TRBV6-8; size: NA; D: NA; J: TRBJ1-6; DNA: TGTGCCAGCCGAGGACCTCTGGATGGTTCACCCCTCCACTTT; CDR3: CASRGPLDGSPLHF
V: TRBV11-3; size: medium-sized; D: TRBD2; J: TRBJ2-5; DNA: TGTGCCAGCGCGAGGGCTAGCGGACAAGAGACCCAGTACTTC; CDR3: CASARASGQETQYF
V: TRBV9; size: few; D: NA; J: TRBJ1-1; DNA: TGTGCCAGTACCCGAAAGGGCACTGAAGCTTTCTTT; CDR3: CASTRKGTEAFF
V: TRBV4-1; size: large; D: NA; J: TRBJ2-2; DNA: TGCGCCAGCAGCCAAGAATTAGGCGCGGCGAACACCGGGGAGCTGTTTTTT; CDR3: CASSQELGAANTGELFF
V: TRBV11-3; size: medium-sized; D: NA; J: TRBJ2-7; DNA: TGTGCCAGCAGGGGCGGGACTCCAGAGTACGAGCAGTACTTC; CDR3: CASRGGTPEYEQYF
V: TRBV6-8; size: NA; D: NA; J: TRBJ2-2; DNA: TGTGCCCTAAGGTCACTGTGGACCGGGGAGCTGTTTTTT; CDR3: CALRSLWTGELFF
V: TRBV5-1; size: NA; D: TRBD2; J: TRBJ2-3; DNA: TGCGCCAGCACCCCGGGCAGTAGCGGGAGTTCAGATACGCAGTATTTT; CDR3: CASTPGSSGSSDTQYF
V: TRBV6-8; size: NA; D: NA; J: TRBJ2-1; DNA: TGTGCCAGCAGTGGTTCCGGGATGTCCAATGAGCAGTTCTTC; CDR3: CASSGSGMSNEQFF
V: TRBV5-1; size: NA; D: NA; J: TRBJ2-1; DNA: TGCGCCAGCAGCCCCGCCGGGGACTACAATGAGCAGTTCTTC; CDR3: CASSPAGDYNEQFF